This TCR beta chain was profiled in a study of blood T cell repertoires in COVID-19. On the study more broadly: Specimens from acute and convalescent COVID-19 originated in the United States, Italy and Spain. T cells, B-cell-depleted T cells, or PBMCs supplied cDNA or gDNA.

Recruits, aged roughly 18 to 90 years, lived in 24 US areas. The CDR3 covers 15 residues. The V gene lost 6 bases and the J gene lost 5 bases, with 14 bases spanning the gap. Germline CDR1 LNHDA, CDR2 SQIVND (reference sequence). In the original analysis: Reference gene primer amplification in the assay estimated nucleated cell counts. Sequencing was performed with immunoSEQ multiplex PCR; in TCRdb, only in-frame clones are kept and a portion is missing. V, J and clone size reflect that table, while D and trimming were determined from the DNA. The sample lists some 300,000 clones, roughly 87% occurring once.

This receptor was obtained from a woman in her thirties who had recovered from COVID-19. The chain has TRBV19 and TRBJ1-6; D is unresolved. Sequencing was done on a sample of PBMCs or T cells enriched from blood (not recorded which). The CDR3 DNA follows: TGTGCCAGTAGCCCCCCGGGAGGACATAATTCACCCCTCCACTTT. It is translated as CASSPPGGHNSPLHF.